This TCR beta chain emerged from a study of blood T cell repertoires in COVID-19. Trimming pared 5 bases from V and 2 bases from J, leaving 10 bases between. The CDR3 is made up of 12 amino acids. In germline, CDR1 is GTSNPN, CDR2 SVGIG (reference sequence). Data came from immunoSEQ multiplex PCR; TCRdb stores just in-frame clones and leaves some out. Of tens of thousands of clones in the sample, just over 85% were seen once. This clone has just a few counts. V usage is TRBV30 and J usage is TRBJ2-7; D gene uncertain. Sample: peripheral blood. The receptor was derived from a woman aged 70-85 years with active COVID-19. CDR3 region: CAWGEMTYEQYF. CDR3 nucleotides: TGTGCCTGGGGCGAGATGACCTACGAGCAGTACTTC.